The clone carrying this T cell receptor (beta chain) appeared many times. Its cognate antigen is unknown. This entry is derived from a study of T cells in Graves' hyperthyroidism and ophthalmopathy. TCR beta CDR3 regions were amplified from RNA transcripts. Researchers ran a first-round RT-PCR on the TCR CDR3 using the HTBI primer set. MiXCR, run by TCRdb on the multiplex PCR reads, gives a single entry per CDR3 protein. This sample has around 760,000 distinct CDR3 sequences; about a third occur once, and the top ten carry around 29%. The study, taken as a whole, reports: Among clonotypes expanded in thyroid above 0.001, most were also found in blood.

An approximately 10 ml volume of fresh peripheral blood provided the PBMCs. Germline V CDR1 and CDR2: MNHEY, SVGAGI. This CDR3 region has 15 residues. The V end lost 6 bases, the J end lost 0 bases, and 12 bases lay between the germline ends. Material: blood. This rearrangement joins TRBV6-5 to TRBJ1-5, with D perhaps TRBD1 (5 bases). This clonotype was obtained from a woman aged 40-49 years with Graves' hyperthyroidism. CDR3 sequence: CASSRTGVSNQPQHF. In nucleotides, the CDR3 is TGTGCCAGCAGCCGTACAGGTGTTAGCAATCAGCCCCAGCATTTT.